These 17 T cell receptor beta chains share one sample of origin, sequenced in a study of cytomegalovirus exposure and HLA in healthy donors. It was with 60 Vbeta and 13 Jbeta primers that the PCR ran. The assay was immunoSEQ multiplex PCR, and TCRdb's table has in-frame clones only and misses some. The sample yields more than 45,000 clones, roughly 81% seen once. The source material was PBMCs. The origin of the receptors is a woman between 35 and 50 years old in good health and CMV-seropositive.

V usage is TRBV6-6 and J usage is TRBJ1-1, with D uncertain. The germline V and J ends were trimmed by 6 bases and 3 bases, with 8 bases remaining between them. The CDR3 sequence is 12 residues long. From germline, CDR1 is MNHNY and CDR2 SVGAGI (reference sequence). The CDR3 bases are TGTGCCAGCAGCGCGGCTTACACTGAAGCTTTCTTT. Its protein product is CASSAAYTEAFF.

This clone has only one observation. This chain uses TRBV5-4 with TRBJ2-5, with 8 positions matching TRBD2. CDR1 is SGHNT, CDR2 YYREEE, per germline (reference sequence). With 4 bases clipped from V and 4 bases from J, the junction kept 15 bases outside the gene matches. The CDR3 runs 17 residues. CDR3 in amino acids: CASSQGRGGGPAETQYF. The CDR3 DNA follows: TGTGCCAGCAGCCAGGGTAGGGGCGGGGGGCCAGCAGAGACCCAGTACTTC. Combining the CDR3 with reference TRBV5-4 and TRBJ2-5 gives the whole variable domain ETGVTQSPTHLIKTRGQQVTLRCSSQSGHNTVSWYQQALGQGPQFIFQYYREEENGRGNFPPRFSGLQFPNYSSELNVNALELDDSALYLCASSQGRGGGPAETQYFGPGTRLLVL.

The chain is built from TRBV7-6 and TRBJ1-6, with 9 bases aligning to TRBD1. Germline CDR1 SGHVS, CDR2 FNYEAQ. V lost 0 bases to trimming and J lost 7 bases; unmatched junction nucleotides: 7. This CDR3 region has 17 residues. This chain's CDR3 is CASSLATGGTGNSPLHF. The CDR3 nucleotides read TGTGCCAGCAGCTTAGCTACCGGTGGGACAGGGAATTCACCCCTCCACTTT.

This clone was picked up a small number of times. The CDR3 here is CASSLDGYNEQFF. CDR3 coding DNA: TGTGCCAGCAGTTTAGACGGGTACAATGAGCAGTTCTTC. V and J are TRBV6-1 and TRBJ2-1; D is ambiguous. V lost 5 bases and J lost 4, with 9 bases in between. This CDR3 contains 13 residues. The germline V gene has CDR1 MNHNS and CDR2 SASEGT.

This clone was picked up one time. The chain carries TRBV6-1 and TRBJ2-7; weak D call: TRBD2 (8 bases). Deletions cut 2 bases from V and 5 bases from J, with 16 bases between. This CDR3 contains 15 residues. Germline values: CDR1 MNHNS, CDR2 SASEGT. The CDR3 spells CASSEREGALHEQYF. Written as DNA, the CDR3 is TGTGCCAGCAGTGAACGGGAGGGGGCGCTCCACGAGCAGTACTTC.

The chain combines TRBV4-3 with TRBJ2-7; D perhaps matches TRBD1 (5 bases). The CDR3 consists of 14 residues. Trimming left V 0 bases short and J 7 bases short, with 13 bases between. Germline CDR1 is LGHNA and CDR2 is YSLEER. The CDR3, as DNA: TGCGCCAGCAGCCAAGACCAACAGGCTTGGGAGCAGTACTTC. Its protein product is CASSQDQQAWEQYF.

This clone appeared a few times. The junction departs from the called germline gene at one end, perhaps through a read error. The gene calls are TRBV6-1 and TRBJ1-3; perhaps TRBD1 as D (5 bases). CDR3 length: 14 amino acids. Germline V gives CDR1 MNHNS, CDR2 SASEGT. CDR3 bases: TGTGCCAGCAGTGTATCTGGGGCTGGAGACACCATATATTTT. Protein: CASSVSGAGDTIYF.

V usage is TRBV19 and J usage is TRBJ2-7; weak D call: TRBD2 (7 bases). CDR3 length equals 13 residues. Germline values: CDR1 LNHDA, CDR2 SQIVND (reference sequence). Trimming cost V 3 bases and J 5 bases, with 11 bases left between them. CDR3 region: CASSMAGANEQYF. The CDR3 DNA reads TGTGCCAGTAGTATGGCGGGGGCCAACGAGCAGTACTTC.

The CDR3 reads CASSEWGGLGSNQPQHF. For the CDR3, the DNA is TGTGCCAGCAGTGAATGGGGGGGGCTCGGGAGCAATCAGCCCCAGCATTTT. The rearrangement joins TRBV6-1 to TRBJ1-5; D might be TRBD1 (6 bases). Deletions cut 2 bases from V and 1 base from J, with 15 bases between. The CDR3 sequence is 17 residues long. The germline V gene has CDR1 MNHNS and CDR2 SASEGT.

The chain couples TRBV27 to TRBJ1-1, with D unclear. The CDR3 loop spans 13 amino acids. Germline CDR1 is MNHEY and CDR2 is SMNVEV (reference sequence). V lost 3 bases and J lost 4, with 9 bases in between. The CDR3 loop reads CASSLREGTEAFF. In nucleotides, the CDR3 is TGTGCCAGCAGTTTGAGAGAGGGCACTGAAGCTTTCTTT.

V is TRBV5-6 and J is TRBJ1-1; 8 bases agree with TRBD1. Unmatched junction bases numbered 2, after V lost 3 bases and J lost 4 bases. The CDR3 is 13 residues long. Germline CDR1 reads SGHDT; CDR2 reads YYEEEE. This chain's CDR3 is CASSSRGLTEAFF. In DNA form, the CDR3 reads TGTGCCAGCAGCTCCAGGGGGCTCACTGAAGCTTTCTTT.

This clone was observed a few times. The chain carries TRBV4-3 and TRBJ2-1; D gene ambiguous. Germline loops: CDR1 LGHNA, CDR2 YSLEER. The CDR3 is 15 residues long. Trimming pared 0 bases from V and 6 bases from J, leaving 12 bases between. CDR3 nucleotides: TGCGCCAGCAGCCAAGATTCTGGGCCCCTCAATGAGCAGTTCTTC. It translates to CASSQDSGPLNEQFF.

This clone has only a few counts. The chain has TRBV5-1 and TRBJ1-5; D is uncertain. Trimming stripped 0 bases from V and 7 bases from J, with 14 bases between. This CDR3 has 15 residues. Per the germline V gene, CDR1 is SGHRS and CDR2 is YFSETQ. CDR3 loop: CASSLAPNSGQPQHF. In DNA form, the CDR3 reads TGCGCCAGCAGCTTGGCCCCCAACAGTGGGCAGCCCCAGCATTTT.

The J gene is TRBJ2-3, the V gene TRBV9; the D gene is possibly TRBD2 (5 bases). The length of the CDR3 is 15 residues. V lost 4 bases and J 4 bases, leaving 16 bases between the germline ends. Looked up from germline, CDR1 is SGDLS and CDR2 is YYNGEE. The CDR3 here is CASSHSPAGADTQYF. The CDR3 DNA reads TGTGCCAGCAGCCACAGTCCCGCCGGGGCAGATACGCAGTATTTT.

The chain links TRBV4-3 to TRBJ2-1; 10 bases are a match to TRBD1. Losses at the gene ends were 1 base for V and 7 bases for J; bases not matched to a gene: 4. This CDR3 is 15 amino acids long. Germline V CDR1 and CDR2: LGHNA, YSLEER. CDR3 protein: CASSQGDRGRNEQFF. The CDR3 nucleotides read TGCGCCAGCAGCCAAGGGGACAGGGGTAGGAATGAGCAGTTCTTC.

The gene calls are TRBV18 and TRBJ2-7; 9 positions match TRBD1. Germline CDR1 KGHSH, CDR2 LQKENI. V lost 6 bases and J lost 0; bases outside the gene matches: 9. The length of the CDR3 is 16 residues. CDR3 sequence: CASSRSEDRGSYEQYF. The CDR3 DNA reads as TGTGCCAGCTCCAGGTCGGAGGACAGGGGCTCCTACGAGCAGTACTTC.

This chain uses TRBV9 with TRBJ1-1; 11 bases fit TRBD1. V was clipped by 4 bases and J by 2 bases; unmatched bases: 4. Germline V gene data show CDR1 as SGDLS and CDR2 as YYNGEE. The CDR3 contains 15 residues. This chain's CDR3 is CASSKWTGGNTEAFF. For the CDR3, the DNA is TGTGCCAGCAGCAAGTGGACAGGGGGCAACACTGAAGCTTTCTTT.